Sequencing of this T cell receptor beta chain was carried out in a study of molecular identifiers for immune sequencing clone quantification. TCRdb re-analysed the PCR reads in MiXCR, keeping a single row per CDR3 protein. Of around 480,000 distinct CDR3 sequences in the sample, around 25% are singletons; the top ten hold approximately 0.76%. Germline-derived CDR1 and CDR2 are MNHEY and SMNVEV (reference sequence). The CDR3 sequence is 11 residues long. The ends were cut back, 5 bases at V and 12 bases at J, with 11 bases in the middle. This clonotype occurred a few times. Its antigen is not known. Study-wide results and limits: Spiked Jurkat TCR RNA equal to one cell could reportedly be picked out among one million naive cells. Clonotypes topping 20 RNA copies carried over 98% of effector molecules but under 1% of naive ones.

Preparation of naive CD8 libraries involved roughly 18,000 to 1,100,000 sorted cells and 10%, 30% or 50% RNA. Sorting recovered naive CD8 T cells on a CD8+CD4-CCR7+CD45RA+ profile. The sample was naive CD8+ T cells from blood, with Jurkat cell RNA spiked in. Subset here: FACS-sorted CD8+CD4-CCR7+CD45RA+ naive T cells. This clonotype was obtained from a human donor in good health. Some libraries in this study had Jurkat cell RNA spiked in. This chain joins TRBV27 and TRBJ2-1, with D perhaps matching TRBD2 (5 bases). CDR3 bases: TGTGCCAGCAGTCCGGGGTCGGTGCAGTTCTTC. As protein: CASSPGSVQFF.